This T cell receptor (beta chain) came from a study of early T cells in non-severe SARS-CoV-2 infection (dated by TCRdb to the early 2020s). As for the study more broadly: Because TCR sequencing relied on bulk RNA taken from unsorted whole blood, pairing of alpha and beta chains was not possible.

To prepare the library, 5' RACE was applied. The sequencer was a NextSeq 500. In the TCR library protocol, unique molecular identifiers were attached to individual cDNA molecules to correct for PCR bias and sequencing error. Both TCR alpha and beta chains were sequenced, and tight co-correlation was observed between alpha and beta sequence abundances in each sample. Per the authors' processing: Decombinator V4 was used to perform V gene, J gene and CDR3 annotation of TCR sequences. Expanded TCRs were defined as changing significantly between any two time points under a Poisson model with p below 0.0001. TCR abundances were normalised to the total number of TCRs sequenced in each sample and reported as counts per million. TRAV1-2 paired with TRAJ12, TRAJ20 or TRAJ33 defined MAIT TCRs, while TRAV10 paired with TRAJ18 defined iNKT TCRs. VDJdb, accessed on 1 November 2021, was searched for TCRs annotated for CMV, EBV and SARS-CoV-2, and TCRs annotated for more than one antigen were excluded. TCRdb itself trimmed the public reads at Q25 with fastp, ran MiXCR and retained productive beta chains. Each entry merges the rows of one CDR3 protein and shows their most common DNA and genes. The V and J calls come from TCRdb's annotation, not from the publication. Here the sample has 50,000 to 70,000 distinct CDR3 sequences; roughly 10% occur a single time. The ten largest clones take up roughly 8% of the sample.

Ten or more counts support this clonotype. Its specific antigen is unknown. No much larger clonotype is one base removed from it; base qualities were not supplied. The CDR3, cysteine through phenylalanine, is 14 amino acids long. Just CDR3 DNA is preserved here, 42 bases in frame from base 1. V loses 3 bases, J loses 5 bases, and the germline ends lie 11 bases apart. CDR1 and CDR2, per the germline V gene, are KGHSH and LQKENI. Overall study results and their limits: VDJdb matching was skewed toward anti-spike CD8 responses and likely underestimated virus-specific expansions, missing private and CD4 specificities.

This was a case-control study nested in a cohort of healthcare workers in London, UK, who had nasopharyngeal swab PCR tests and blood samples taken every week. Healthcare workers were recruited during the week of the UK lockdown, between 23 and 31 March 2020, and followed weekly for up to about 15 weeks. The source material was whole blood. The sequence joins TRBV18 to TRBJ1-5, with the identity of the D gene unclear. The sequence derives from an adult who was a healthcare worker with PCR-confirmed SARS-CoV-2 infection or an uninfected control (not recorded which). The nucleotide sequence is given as TGTGCCAGCTCACCGGTCAATGGAGATCAGCCCCAGCATTTT. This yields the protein CASSPVNGDQPQHF.